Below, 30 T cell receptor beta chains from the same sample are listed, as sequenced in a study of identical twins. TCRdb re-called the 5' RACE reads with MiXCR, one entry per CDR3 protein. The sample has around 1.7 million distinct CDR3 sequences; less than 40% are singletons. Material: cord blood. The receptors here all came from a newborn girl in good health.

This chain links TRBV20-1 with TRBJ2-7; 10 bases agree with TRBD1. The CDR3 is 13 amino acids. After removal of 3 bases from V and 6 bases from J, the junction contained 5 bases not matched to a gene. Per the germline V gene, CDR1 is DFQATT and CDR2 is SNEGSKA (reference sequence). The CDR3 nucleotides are TGCAGTGCTAGGGCCCGGACAGGGGGCGAGCAGTACTTC. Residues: CSARARTGGEQYF.

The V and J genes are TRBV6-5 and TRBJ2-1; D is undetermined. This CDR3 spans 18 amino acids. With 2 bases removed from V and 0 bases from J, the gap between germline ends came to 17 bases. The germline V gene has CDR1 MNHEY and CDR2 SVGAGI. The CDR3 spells CASSYAGFGVSSYNEQFF. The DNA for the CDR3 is TGTGCCAGCAGTTACGCAGGTTTCGGAGTGAGCTCCTACAATGAGCAGTTCTTC.

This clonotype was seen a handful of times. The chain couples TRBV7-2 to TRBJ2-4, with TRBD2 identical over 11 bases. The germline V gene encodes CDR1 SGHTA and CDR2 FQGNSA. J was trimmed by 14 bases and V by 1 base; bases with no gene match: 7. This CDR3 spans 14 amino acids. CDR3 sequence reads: CASSLELAGVREYF. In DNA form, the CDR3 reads TGTGCCAGCAGCTTAGAACTAGCGGGAGTAAGGGAGTACTTC.

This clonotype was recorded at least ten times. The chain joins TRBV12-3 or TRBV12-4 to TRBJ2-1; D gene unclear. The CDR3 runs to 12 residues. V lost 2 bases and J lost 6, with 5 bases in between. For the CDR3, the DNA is TGTGCCAGCAGTTTACATTCCAATGAGCAGTTCTTC. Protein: CASSLHSNEQFF.

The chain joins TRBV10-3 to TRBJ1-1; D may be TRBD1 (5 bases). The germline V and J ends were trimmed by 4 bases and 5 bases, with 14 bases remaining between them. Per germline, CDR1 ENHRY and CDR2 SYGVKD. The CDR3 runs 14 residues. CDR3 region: CAISATAHGTEAFF. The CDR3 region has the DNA TGTGCCATCAGTGCGACAGCCCATGGGACTGAAGCTTTCTTT.

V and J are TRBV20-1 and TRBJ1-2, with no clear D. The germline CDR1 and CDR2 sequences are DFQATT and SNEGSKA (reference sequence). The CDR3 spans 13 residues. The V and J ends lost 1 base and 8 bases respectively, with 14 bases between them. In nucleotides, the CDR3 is TGCAGTGCTAGAGTTTCGGTACGGAGGGGCTACACCTTC. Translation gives CSARVSVRRGYTF.

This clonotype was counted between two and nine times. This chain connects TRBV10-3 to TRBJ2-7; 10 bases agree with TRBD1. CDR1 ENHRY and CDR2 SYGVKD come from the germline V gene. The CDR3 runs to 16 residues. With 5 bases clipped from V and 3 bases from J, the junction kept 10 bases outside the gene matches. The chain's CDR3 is CAISFPGQGIGYEQYF. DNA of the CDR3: TGTGCCATCAGTTTTCCGGGACAGGGGATCGGCTACGAGCAGTACTTC.

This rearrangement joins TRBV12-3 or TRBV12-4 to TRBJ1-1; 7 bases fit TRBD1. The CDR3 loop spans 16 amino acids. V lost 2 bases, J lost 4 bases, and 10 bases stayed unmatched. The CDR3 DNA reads TGTGCCAGCAGTTTACCCTGGCCGGGACAGAGCACTGAAGCTTTCTTT. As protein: CASSLPWPGQSTEAFF.

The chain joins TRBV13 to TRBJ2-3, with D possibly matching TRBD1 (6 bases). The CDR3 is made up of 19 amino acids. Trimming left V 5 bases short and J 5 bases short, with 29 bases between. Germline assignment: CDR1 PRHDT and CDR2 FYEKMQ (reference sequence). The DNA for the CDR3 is TGTGCCAGCAGCCCGGAACGGGACAACCTCCGGGTTCAAGTAGATACGCAGTATTTT. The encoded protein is CASSPERDNLRVQVDTQYF.

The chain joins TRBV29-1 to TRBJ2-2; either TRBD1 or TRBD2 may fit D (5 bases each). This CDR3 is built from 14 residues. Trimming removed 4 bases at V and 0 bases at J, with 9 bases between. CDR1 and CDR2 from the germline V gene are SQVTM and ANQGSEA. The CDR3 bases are TGCAGCGTTGCCGGGACCGCGAACACCGGGGAGCTGTTTTTT. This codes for CSVAGTANTGELFF.

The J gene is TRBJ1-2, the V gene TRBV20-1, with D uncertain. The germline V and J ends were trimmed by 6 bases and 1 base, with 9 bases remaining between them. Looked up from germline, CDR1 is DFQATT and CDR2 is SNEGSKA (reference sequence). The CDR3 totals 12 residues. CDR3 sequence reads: CSALDNNYGYTF. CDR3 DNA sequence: TGCAGTGCCCTAGACAATAACTATGGCTACACCTTC.

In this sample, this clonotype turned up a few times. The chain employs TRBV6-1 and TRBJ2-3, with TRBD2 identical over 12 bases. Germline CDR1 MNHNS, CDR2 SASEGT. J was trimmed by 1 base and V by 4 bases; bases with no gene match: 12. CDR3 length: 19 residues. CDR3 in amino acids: CASSVGLAGSYFGTDTQYF. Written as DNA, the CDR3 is TGTGCCAGCAGTGTCGGACTAGCGGGATCGTACTTCGGCACAGATACGCAGTATTTT.

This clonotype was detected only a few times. In DNA form, the CDR3 reads TGTGCCAGCAGTCCTGACAGGGCGGTGTCCCCCCTTCAGCCCCAGCATTTT. It translates to CASSPDRAVSPLQPQHF. The V and J genes are TRBV27 and TRBJ1-5, with TRBD1 matching over 7 bases. CDR1 and CDR2 from the germline V gene are MNHEY and SMNVEV (reference sequence). CDR3 size: 17 residues. With 5 bases clipped from V and 6 bases from J, the junction kept 16 bases outside the gene matches.

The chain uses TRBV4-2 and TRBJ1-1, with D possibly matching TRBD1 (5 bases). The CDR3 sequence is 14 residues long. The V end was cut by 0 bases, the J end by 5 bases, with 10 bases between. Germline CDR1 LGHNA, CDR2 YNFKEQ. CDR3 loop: CASSQEAQATEAFF. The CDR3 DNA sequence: TGTGCCAGCAGCCAAGAGGCACAGGCGACTGAAGCTTTCTTT.

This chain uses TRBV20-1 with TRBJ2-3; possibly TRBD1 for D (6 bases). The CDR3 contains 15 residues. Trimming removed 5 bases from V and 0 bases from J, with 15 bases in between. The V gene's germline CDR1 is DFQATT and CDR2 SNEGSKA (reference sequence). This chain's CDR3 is CSAPSGAPSTDTQYF. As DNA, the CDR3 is TGCAGTGCTCCCTCAGGGGCCCCTAGCACAGATACGCAGTATTTT.

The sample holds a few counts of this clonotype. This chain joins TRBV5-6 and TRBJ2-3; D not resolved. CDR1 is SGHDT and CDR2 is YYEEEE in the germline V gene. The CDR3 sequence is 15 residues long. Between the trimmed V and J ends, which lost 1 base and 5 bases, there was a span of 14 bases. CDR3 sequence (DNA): TGTGCCAGCAGCTTGATGGCGGTACTACAAGATACGCAGTATTTT. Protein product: CASSLMAVLQDTQYF. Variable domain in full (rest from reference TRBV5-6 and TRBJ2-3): DAGVTQSPTHLIKTRGQQVTLRCSPKSGHDTVSWYQQALGQGPQFIFQYYEEEERQRGNFPDRFSGHQFPNYSSELNVNALLLGDSALYLCASSLMAVLQDTQYFGPGTRLTVL.

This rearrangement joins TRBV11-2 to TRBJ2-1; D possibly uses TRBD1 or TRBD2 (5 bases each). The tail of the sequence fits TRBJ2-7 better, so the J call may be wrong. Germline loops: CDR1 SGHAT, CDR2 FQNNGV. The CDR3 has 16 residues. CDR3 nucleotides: TGTGCCAGCAGCTCACCAGTTGGGGACCCTTACAATGAGCAGTACTTC. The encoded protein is CASSSPVGDPYNEQYF.

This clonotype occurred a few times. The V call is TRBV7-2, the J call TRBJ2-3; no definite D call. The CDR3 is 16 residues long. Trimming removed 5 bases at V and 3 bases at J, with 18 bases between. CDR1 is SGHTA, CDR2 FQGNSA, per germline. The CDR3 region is CASSLISLVITDTQYF. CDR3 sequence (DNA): TGTGCCAGCAGCCTAATCAGTTTGGTTATAACAGATACGCAGTATTTT.

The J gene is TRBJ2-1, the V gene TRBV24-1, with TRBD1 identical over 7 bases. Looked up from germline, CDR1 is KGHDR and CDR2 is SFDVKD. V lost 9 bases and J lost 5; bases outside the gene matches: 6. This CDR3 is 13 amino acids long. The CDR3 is CATGTVEHNEQFF. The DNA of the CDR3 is TGTGCCACCGGGACAGTTGAACACAATGAGCAGTTCTTC.

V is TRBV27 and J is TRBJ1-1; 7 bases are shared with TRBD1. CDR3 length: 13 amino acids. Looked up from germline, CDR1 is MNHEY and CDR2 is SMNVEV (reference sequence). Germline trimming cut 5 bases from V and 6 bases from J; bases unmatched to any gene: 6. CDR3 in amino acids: CASSGQARPEAFF. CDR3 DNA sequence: TGTGCCAGCAGTGGACAGGCCCGTCCTGAAGCTTTCTTT.

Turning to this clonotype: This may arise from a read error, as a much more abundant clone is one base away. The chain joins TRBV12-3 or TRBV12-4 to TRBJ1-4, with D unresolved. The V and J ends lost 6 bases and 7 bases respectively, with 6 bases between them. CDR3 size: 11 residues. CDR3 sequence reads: CASSESEKLFF. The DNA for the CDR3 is TGTGCCAGCAGCGAGAGTGAAAAACTGTTTTTT.

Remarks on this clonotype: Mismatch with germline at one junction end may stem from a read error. The CDR3 coding sequence is TGCAGTGCTAGAGTTGCAGGGAGGGACACCGGGGAGTTGTTTTTT. Amino acid sequence: CSARVAGRDTGELFF. The rearrangement joins TRBV20-1 to TRBJ2-2; D possibly corresponds to TRBD2 (7 bases). CDR3 length: 15 amino acids. Germline CDR1 is DFQATT and CDR2 is SNEGSKA (reference sequence).

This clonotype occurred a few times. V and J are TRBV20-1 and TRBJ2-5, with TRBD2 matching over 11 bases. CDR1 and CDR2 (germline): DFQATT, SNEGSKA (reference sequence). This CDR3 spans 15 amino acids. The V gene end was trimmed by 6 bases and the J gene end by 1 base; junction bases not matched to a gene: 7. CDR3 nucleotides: TGCAGTGCCCTACTAGCGGGGGTTTTCCAAGAGACCCAGTACTTC. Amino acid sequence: CSALLAGVFQETQYF.

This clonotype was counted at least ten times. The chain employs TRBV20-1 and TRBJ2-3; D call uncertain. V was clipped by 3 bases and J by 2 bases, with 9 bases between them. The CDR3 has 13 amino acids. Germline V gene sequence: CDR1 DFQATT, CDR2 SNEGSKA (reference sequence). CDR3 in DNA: TGCAGTGCTAGGCACCGCCTCACAGATACGCAGTATTTT. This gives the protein CSARHRLTDTQYF.

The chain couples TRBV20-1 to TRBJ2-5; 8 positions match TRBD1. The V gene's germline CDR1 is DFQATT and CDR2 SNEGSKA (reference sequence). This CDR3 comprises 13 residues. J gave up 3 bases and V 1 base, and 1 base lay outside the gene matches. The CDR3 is CSARGDRKETQYF. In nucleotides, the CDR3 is TGCAGTGCTAGAGGGGACAGGAAAGAGACCCAGTACTTC.

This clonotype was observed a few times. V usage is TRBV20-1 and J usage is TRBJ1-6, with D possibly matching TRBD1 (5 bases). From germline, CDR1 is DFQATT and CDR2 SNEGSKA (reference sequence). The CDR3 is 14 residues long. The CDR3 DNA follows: TGCAGCCGAACAGGATACTCCTATAATTCACCCCTCCACTTT. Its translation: CSRTGYSYNSPLHF.

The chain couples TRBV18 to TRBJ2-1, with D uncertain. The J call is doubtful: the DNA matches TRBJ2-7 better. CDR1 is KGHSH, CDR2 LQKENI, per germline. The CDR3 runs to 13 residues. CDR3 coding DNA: TGTGCCAGCTCACCGATCATTATCTATGAGCAGTACTTC. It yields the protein CASSPIIIYEQYF.

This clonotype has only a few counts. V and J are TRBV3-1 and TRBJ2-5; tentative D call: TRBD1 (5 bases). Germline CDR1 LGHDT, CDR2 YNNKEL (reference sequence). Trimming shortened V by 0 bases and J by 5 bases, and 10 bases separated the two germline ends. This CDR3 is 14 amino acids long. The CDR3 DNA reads TGTGCCAGCAGCCAAGATCTGGGGCGGGAGACCCAGTACTTC. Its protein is CASSQDLGRETQYF.

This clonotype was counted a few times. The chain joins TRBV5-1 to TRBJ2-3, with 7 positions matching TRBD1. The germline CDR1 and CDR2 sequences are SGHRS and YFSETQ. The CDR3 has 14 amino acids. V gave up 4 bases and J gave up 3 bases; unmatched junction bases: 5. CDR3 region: CASSEGAQTDTQYF. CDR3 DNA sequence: TGCGCCAGCAGCGAGGGGGCGCAGACAGATACGCAGTATTTT. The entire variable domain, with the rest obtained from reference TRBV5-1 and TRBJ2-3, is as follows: KAGVTQTPRYLIKTRGQQVTLSCSPISGHRSVSWYQQTPGQGLQFLFEYFSETQRNKGNFPGRFSGRQFSNSRSEMNVSTLELGDSALYLCASSEGAQTDTQYFGPGTRLTVL.

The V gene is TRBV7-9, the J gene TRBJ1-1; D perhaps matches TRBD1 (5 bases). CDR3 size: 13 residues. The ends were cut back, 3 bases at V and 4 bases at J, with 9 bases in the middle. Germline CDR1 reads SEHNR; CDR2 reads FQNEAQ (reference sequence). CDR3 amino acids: CASSFRDFTEAFF. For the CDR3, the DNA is TGTGCCAGCAGCTTCAGGGATTTCACTGAAGCTTTCTTT.